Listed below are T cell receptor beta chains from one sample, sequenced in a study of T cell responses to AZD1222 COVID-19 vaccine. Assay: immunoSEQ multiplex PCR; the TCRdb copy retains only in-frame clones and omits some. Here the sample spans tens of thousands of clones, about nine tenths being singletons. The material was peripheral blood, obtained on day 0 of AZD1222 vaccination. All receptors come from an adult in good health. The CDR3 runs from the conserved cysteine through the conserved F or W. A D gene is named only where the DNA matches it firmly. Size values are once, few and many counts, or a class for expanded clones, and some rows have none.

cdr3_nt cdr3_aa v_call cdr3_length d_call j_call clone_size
TGCGCCAGCAGCTTGGCCTCGAGCGGGAGATCAACAGATACGCAGTATTTT CASSLASSGRSTDTQYF TRBV5-1 17 TRBD2 TRBJ2-3 -
TGTGCCAGCAGCTTCTTCGGGAGGACAGGGGGCAAGGATACGCAGTATTTT CASSFFGRTGGKDTQYF TRBV5-5 17 TRBD1 TRBJ2-3 -
TGTGCCAGCAGCCAAGACAGGGCCGGCAACGAGCAGTACTTC CASSQDRAGNEQYF TRBV5-8 14 TRBD1 TRBJ2-7 -
TGTGCCACCAGCGGGACAGGCCCCCCGATTTTCTATAATTCACCCCTCCACTTT CATSGTGPPIFYNSPLHF TRBV24-1 18 TRBD1 TRBJ1-6 -
TGCAGCGTTGTTACGGGGGCGGTCACCGGGGAGCTGTTTTTT CSVVTGAVTGELFF TRBV29-1 14 - TRBJ2-2 -
TGTGCCATCAGCGGGAGGGCCGGGGAGACCCAGTACTTC CAISGRAGETQYF TRBV10-3 13 TRBD2 TRBJ2-5 -
TGTGCCAGCAGCTTGAGGGCAGGGTTCGATCAGCCCCAGCATTTT CASSLRAGFDQPQHF TRBV5-6 15 - TRBJ1-5 -
TGCGCCAGCAGCCAGGAAGGTGACTATGGCTACACCTTC CASSQEGDYGYTF TRBV5-1 13 - TRBJ1-2 -
TGTGCCACCAGCAGAGATTTATCAGGGGACTCCTACGAGCAGTACTTC CATSRDLSGDSYEQYF TRBV15 16 - TRBJ2-7 -
TGTGCCAGCAGCTTAGATTGGAGCGGGAGGCCCCACGAGCAGTACTTC CASSLDWSGRPHEQYF TRBV7-8 16 TRBD2 TRBJ2-7 -
TGTGCCAGCAGTTTTAGGCCAGCCGGGGAGCTGTTTTTT CASSFRPAGELFF TRBV28 13 - TRBJ2-2 -
TGTGCCAGCAGTTTTAGTAGGAACACTGAAGCTTTCTTT CASSFSRNTEAFF TRBV27 13 - TRBJ1-1 -
TGCGCCAGCAGCTTTGGACAGGGTGGAGGCTACACCTTC CASSFGQGGGYTF TRBV5-1 13 TRBD1 TRBJ1-2 -
TGTGCCAGCAGCGTAGGGTCTAGCGGGATGGCAGATACGCAGTATTTT CASSVGSSGMADTQYF TRBV9 16 TRBD2 TRBJ2-3 -
TGTGCCAGCAGTTTGCAGGGGGGGACTGAAGCTTTCTTT CASSLQGGTEAFF TRBV6-2/TRBV6-3 13 TRBD1 TRBJ1-1 -
TGCGCCAGCAGCTCCTCCAGGGGGGAAGGCTACACCTTC CASSSSRGEGYTF TRBV5-1 13 TRBD1 TRBJ1-2 -
TGTGCTAGTGCGGCAGGGGGTCCGGGAAACACCATATATTTT CASAAGGPGNTIYF TRBV12-5 14 TRBD1 TRBJ1-3 -
TGTGCCAGCAGCTCCTCCGGGAATCACAATGAGCAGTTCTTC CASSSSGNHNEQFF TRBV11-2 14 - TRBJ2-1 -
TGTGCCAGCAGTCGCACTTGGGGGACTGAAGCTTTCTTT CASSRTWGTEAFF TRBV27 13 - TRBJ1-1 few
TGTGCCAGCAGCTACGGGACCCGTGGATATGGCTACACCTTC CASSYGTRGYGYTF TRBV2 14 - TRBJ1-2 once
TGTGCCAGCAGTGATTTGGCAGGGAACACTGAAGCTTTCTTT CASSDLAGNTEAFF TRBV6-1 14 - TRBJ1-1 -
TGTGCCAGCTCCCCGAGCTCCTACGAGCAGTACTTC CASSPSSYEQYF TRBV18 12 - TRBJ2-7 -
TGTGCCAGCAGTGAAGTGATAGCTAACTATGGCTACACCTTC CASSEVIANYGYTF TRBV2 14 - TRBJ1-2 -
TGTGCCAGCAGTGAATTGGGGAGGGGGCCCGAAGCTTTCTTT CASSELGRGPEAFF TRBV25-1 14 TRBD1 TRBJ1-1 -
TGCGCCAGCAGCTTGGTGGCAGCCCTAGACAATGAGCAGTTCTTC CASSLVAALDNEQFF TRBV5-1 15 - TRBJ2-1 once
TGTGCCAGCAAAGAGACAGGGAGCTCCTACGAGCAGTACTTC CASKETGSSYEQYF TRBV2 14 TRBD1 TRBJ2-7 -
TGTGCCAGCAGTAGCGGGGGGGCAAAAGATACGCAGTATTTT CASSSGGAKDTQYF TRBV9 14 TRBD2 TRBJ2-3 -
TGTGCCACGGGGTTTAATGAAAAACTGTTTTTT CATGFNEKLFF TRBV15 11 - TRBJ1-4 -
TGTGCCAGCAGTTACGTAGGGGTTCCTCCGGCGGATACGCAGTATTTT CASSYVGVPPADTQYF TRBV6-6 16 - TRBJ2-3 -
TGTGCCAGCAGCTTAACTCTTGCGGACTCCTACAATGAGCAGTTCTTC CASSLTLADSYNEQFF TRBV7-3 16 - TRBJ2-1 -
TGTGCCAGCAGTTTGGATGGTTCCTACAATGAGCAGTTCTTC CASSLDGSYNEQFF TRBV27 14 - TRBJ2-1 -
TGTGCTAGTGGGATACAAGAGGGGTCCCAAGAGACCCAGTACTTC CASGIQEGSQETQYF TRBV12-5 15 - TRBJ2-5 -
TGTGCCAGAAGCTTTTCAGGGATAGGGGGCCAGCCCCAGCATTTT CARSFSGIGGQPQHF TRBV5-3 15 TRBD1 TRBJ1-5 -
TGTGCCAGCAGTTACTCGAACACCCTGAACACTGAAGCTTTCTTT CASSYSNTLNTEAFF TRBV6-5 15 - TRBJ1-1 few
TGCGCCAGCAGTGTGGGACAGGGGGTGAAGACCCAGTACTTC CASSVGQGVKTQYF TRBV10-2 14 TRBD1 TRBJ2-5 -
TGCAGTGCTAGTAGGATTACAGGGGGTGGAAACACCATATATTTT CSASRITGGGNTIYF TRBV20-1 15 TRBD1 TRBJ1-3 -
TGTGCCTCCTTCGGGCAGCTAAATGGCGGCTACACCTTC CASFGQLNGGYTF TRBV9 13 - TRBJ1-2 -
TGTGCCTGGAGTGGACAGGGCTACACTGAAGCTTTCTTT CAWSGQGYTEAFF TRBV30 13 TRBD1 TRBJ1-1 -
TGTGCCAGCAGTTTCCGGCGCAGCATGAACACTGAAGCTTTCTTT CASSFRRSMNTEAFF TRBV27 15 - TRBJ1-1 -
TGTGCCAGTAATGAGGGAACTGGAAACACCATATATTTT CASNEGTGNTIYF TRBV19 13 - TRBJ1-3 -
TGTGCCATCACCGCGGGGGGGCCGGTTCGATACAATGAGCAGTTCTTC CAITAGGPVRYNEQFF TRBV10-3 16 TRBD2 TRBJ2-1 once
TGCGCCAGCAGCCCCTACCGGACAGCCTACGAGCAGTACTTC CASSPYRTAYEQYF TRBV5-1 14 - TRBJ2-7 -
TGTGCCAGCAGCGGGACACTACGATCTCAGCCCCAGCATTTT CASSGTLRSQPQHF TRBV7-8 14 - TRBJ1-5 few
TGTGCCAGCAGCCACAGGGGGCCCGTCTATAATTCACCCCTCCACTTT CASSHRGPVYNSPLHF TRBV6-2/TRBV6-3 16 TRBD1 TRBJ1-6 -
TGTGCCAGCAGTTTAGAAGGGTATGGCTACACCTTC CASSLEGYGYTF TRBV12-3/TRBV12-4 12 - TRBJ1-2 -
TGTGCCAGCAGCTTAGAGGGACAGGGGGCTAGGGGCTACACCTTC CASSLEGQGARGYTF TRBV11-2 15 TRBD1 TRBJ1-2 -
TGTGCCAGCAGCGATGACCTCGGGACAGGGATCTACGAGCAGTACTTC CASSDDLGTGIYEQYF TRBV5-6 16 TRBD1 TRBJ2-7 once
TGTGCCAGCACAAGAGGACAGGCGGAAAAACTGTTTTTT CASTRGQAEKLFF TRBV2 13 TRBD1 TRBJ1-4 -
TGCGCCAGCAGCCAAGAAAGGGCTGGGAATGAAAAACTGTTTTTT CASSQERAGNEKLFF TRBV4-3 15 - TRBJ1-4 -
TGTGCCAGCAGCCCCAATAGTGGCACTGAAGCTTTCTTT CASSPNSGTEAFF TRBV7-2 13 - TRBJ1-1 -
TGTGCCTGGAGTGGGAACCCGGCGGGTAATGAAAAACTGTTTTTT CAWSGNPAGNEKLFF TRBV30 15 - TRBJ1-4 -
TGTGCCAGCAGTGAAACTAGATTATTAGTCTACGAGCAGTACTTC CASSETRLLVYEQYF TRBV2 15 - TRBJ2-7 -
TGTGCCAGCACCTGGACAGGCATGTCCAATCAGCCCCAGCATTTT CASTWTGMSNQPQHF TRBV2 15 TRBD1 TRBJ1-5 -
TGTGCCACCACCGCTATGGCCCAGCATTTT CATTAMAQHF TRBV24-1 10 - TRBJ1-5 -
TGTGCCAGTAGTATAATGTTAGACAGTCGTTGGTGGAATCAGCCCCAGCATTTT CASSIMLDSRWWNQPQHF TRBV19 18 - TRBJ1-5 -
TGTGCCAGCAGCTTACCGAAGGGGATGTCATACGAGCAGTACTTC CASSLPKGMSYEQYF TRBV7-8 15 - TRBJ2-7 once
TGTGCCAGCAGCCAAGTAGAAGGGGGAATCTACGAGCAGTACTTC CASSQVEGGIYEQYF TRBV4-2 15 - TRBJ2-7 -
TGTGCCAGCTCACGACTTGATACCACAGATACGCAGTATTTT CASSRLDTTDTQYF TRBV18 14 - TRBJ2-3 -
TGTGCCAGCAGCGACATGGGGGCTTCTAATGAAAAACTGTTTTTT CASSDMGASNEKLFF TRBV7-9 15 - TRBJ1-4 -
TGCGCCAGCAGCCAGGCCGACAGGGGGTATAACTATGGCTACACCTTC CASSQADRGYNYGYTF TRBV4-3 16 TRBD1 TRBJ1-2 -